Each of the 6 T cell receptor beta chains below was sequenced from the same sample in a study of glioma-infiltrating T cells after dendritic cell vaccination. This table comes from immunoSEQ multiplex PCR, and its TCRdb copy is limited to in-frame clones, with some not included. The sample yields tens of thousands of clones, roughly 84% seen once. Time point in this sample: after dendritic cell vaccination, including at tumor progression/relapse. Material: blood, obtained after dendritic cell vaccination. All receptors derive from a human donor with glioblastoma.

This clone has just one count. The chain recombines TRBV27 with TRBJ2-1; D is perhaps TRBD2 (5 bases). Per germline, CDR1 MNHEY and CDR2 SMNVEV (reference sequence). V dropped 3 bases and J dropped 0 bases, with 9 bases sitting between them. The CDR3 covers 15 residues. The CDR3 spells CASSLGSSSYNEQFF. CDR3 bases: TGTGCCAGCAGTTTGGGGAGTAGCTCCTACAATGAGCAGTTCTTC.

The J gene is TRBJ2-1, the V gene TRBV7-6, with TRBD2 identical over 8 bases. The V and J ends lost 3 bases and 5 bases, in that order; junction bases with no gene match: 6. CDR3 size: 15 residues. Per germline, CDR1 SGHVS and CDR2 FNYEAQ. CDR3 bases: TGTGCCAGCAGCTTTTGGGCGGGGGGAAACAATGAGCAGTTCTTC. Translated: CASSFWAGGNNEQFF.

The gene calls are TRBV7-6 and TRBJ1-6; D is possibly TRBD1 (5 bases). This CDR3 region has 15 residues. The V end was cut by 3 bases, the J end by 6 bases, with 12 bases between. Germline-derived CDR1 and CDR2 are SGHVS and FNYEAQ. In nucleotides, the CDR3 is TGTGCCAGCAGCTTTACAAGGGGCAGTAATTCACCCCTCCACTTT. It specifies CASSFTRGSNSPLHF.

This clone occurred a few times. The V gene is TRBV7-2, the J gene TRBJ1-3; 8 nucleotides match TRBD1. The CDR3 length is 16 residues. Losses at the gene ends were 5 bases for V and 1 base for J; bases not matched to a gene: 7. Per germline, CDR1 SGHTA and CDR2 FQGNSA. CDR3 protein: CASSPQGALSGNTIYF. The CDR3 bases are TGTGCCAGCAGCCCGCAGGGGGCCTTATCTGGAAACACCATATATTTT. Drawing the rest from reference TRBV7-2 and TRBJ1-3, the complete variable domain is GAGVSQSPSNKVTEKGKDVELRCDPISGHTALYWYRQSLGQGLEFLIYFQGNSAPDKSGLPSDRFSAERTGGSVSTLTIQRTQQEDSAVYLCASSPQGALSGNTIYFGEGSWLTVV.

This clone was found once. The chain couples TRBV4-2 to TRBJ2-3, with 9 bases matching TRBD2. V was clipped by 5 bases and J by 5 bases; unmatched bases: 20. CDR3 length: 19 residues. The germline gives CDR1 LGHNA, CDR2 YNFKEQ. The CDR3 here is CASSRPGRLAEVDGDTQYF. As DNA, the CDR3 is TGTGCCAGCAGCAGACCGGGTAGACTAGCGGAGGTCGACGGAGATACGCAGTATTTT.

The V and J genes are TRBV4-2 and TRBJ1-5; tentative D call: TRBD1 (6 bases). The CDR3 is 20 amino acids. Germline CDR1 and CDR2: LGHNA and YNFKEQ. Trimming took off 0 bases at V and 1 base at J, with 22 bases between the two ends. This CDR3 is CASSQDGTNAALSSNQPQHF. CDR3 bases: TGTGCCAGCAGCCAAGATGGGACAAACGCCGCGTTGTCCAGCAATCAGCCCCAGCATTTT.